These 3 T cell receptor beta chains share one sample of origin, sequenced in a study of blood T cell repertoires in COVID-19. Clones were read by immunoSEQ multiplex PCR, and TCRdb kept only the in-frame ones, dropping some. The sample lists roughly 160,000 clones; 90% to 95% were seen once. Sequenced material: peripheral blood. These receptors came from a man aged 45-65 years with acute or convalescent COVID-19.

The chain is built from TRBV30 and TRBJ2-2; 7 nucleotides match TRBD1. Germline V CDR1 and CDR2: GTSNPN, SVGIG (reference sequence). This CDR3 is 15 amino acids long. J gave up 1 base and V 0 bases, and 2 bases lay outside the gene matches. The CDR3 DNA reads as TGTGCCTGGAGTGTACGGACAGGGAACACCGGGGAGCTGTTTTTT. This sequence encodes CAWSVRTGNTGELFF.

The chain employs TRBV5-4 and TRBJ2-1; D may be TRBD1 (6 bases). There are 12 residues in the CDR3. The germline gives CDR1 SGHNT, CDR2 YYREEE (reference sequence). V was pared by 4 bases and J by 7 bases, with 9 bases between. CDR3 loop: CASSIDRNEQFF. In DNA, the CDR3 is TGTGCCAGCAGCATAGACAGGAATGAGCAGTTCTTC.

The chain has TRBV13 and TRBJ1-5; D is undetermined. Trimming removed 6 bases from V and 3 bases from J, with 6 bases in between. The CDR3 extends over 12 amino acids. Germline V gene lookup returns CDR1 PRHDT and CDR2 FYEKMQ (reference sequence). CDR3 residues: CASSKANQPQHF. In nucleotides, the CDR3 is TGTGCCAGCAGTAAAGCCAATCAGCCCCAGCATTTT.